This T cell receptor beta chain emerged from a study of patients and donors after allogeneic stem cell transplantation. From the RT-PCR reads, TCRdb called clonotypes with MiXCR, one entry per CDR3 protein. The repertoire holds about 960,000 distinct CDR3 sequences, with approximately 18% as singletons. Trimming took 3 bases from V and 1 from J, leaving 10 bases between them. The germline CDR1 and CDR2 sequences are GTSNPN and SVGIG (reference sequence). This CDR3 comprises 13 residues. Sequences were obtained from blood, either unsorted or a sorted T cell fraction (not recorded which). This receptor was obtained from a human donor who was either an allogeneic HSCT recipient or a stem cell or donor lymphocyte infusion donor (not recorded which). It is not recorded whose cells these are; they may come from a transplant donor. This chain joins TRBV30 and TRBJ2-7, with D possibly called TRBD1 or TRBD2 (5 bases each). CDR3 sequence (DNA): TGTGCCTGGAGCGTCGAGGGGTCCTACGAGCAGTACTTC. Protein product: CAWSVEGSYEQYF.